One and the same sample provided the 2 T cell receptor beta chains below, sequenced in a study of lung T cells in sarcoidosis with Löfgren's syndrome. TCRdb re-analysed the reads in MiXCR, keeping a single row per CDR3 protein. The sample records tens of thousands of distinct CDR3 sequences, approximately 22% being singletons. Sample: CD4+ T cells from PBMCs. Receptors were obtained from a human donor with sarcoidosis (Löfgren's syndrome or another form), or a control subject (not recorded which).

This clonotype has only a few counts. This chain joins TRBV11-2 and TRBJ2-5, with D tentatively TRBD2 (6 bases). Germline V gives CDR1 SGHAT, CDR2 FQNNGV. This CDR3 contains 13 residues. V was clipped by 2 bases and J by 5 bases, with 9 bases between them. CDR3 DNA sequence: TGTGCCAGCAGCTTAACGGGGGTTGAGACCCAGTACTTC. This sequence encodes CASSLTGVETQYF.

The chain uses TRBV14 and TRBJ1-6; D gene unclear. From germline, CDR1 is SGHDN and CDR2 FVKESK. There are 17 residues in the CDR3. Between the trimmed V and J ends, which lost 1 base and 4 bases, there was a span of 14 bases. CDR3 sequence (DNA): TGTGCCAGCAGCCAAGTCCCTGTTCGGGGATATAATTCACCCCTCCACTTT. It yields the protein CASSQVPVRGYNSPLHF. The full variable domain, its missing parts supplied by reference TRBV14 and TRBJ1-6, is EAGVTQFPSHSVIEKGQTVTLRCDPISGHDNLYWYRRVMGKEIKFLLHFVKESKQDESGMPNNRFLAERTGGTYSTLKVQPAELEDSGVYFCASSQVPVRGYNSPLHFGNGTRLTVT.